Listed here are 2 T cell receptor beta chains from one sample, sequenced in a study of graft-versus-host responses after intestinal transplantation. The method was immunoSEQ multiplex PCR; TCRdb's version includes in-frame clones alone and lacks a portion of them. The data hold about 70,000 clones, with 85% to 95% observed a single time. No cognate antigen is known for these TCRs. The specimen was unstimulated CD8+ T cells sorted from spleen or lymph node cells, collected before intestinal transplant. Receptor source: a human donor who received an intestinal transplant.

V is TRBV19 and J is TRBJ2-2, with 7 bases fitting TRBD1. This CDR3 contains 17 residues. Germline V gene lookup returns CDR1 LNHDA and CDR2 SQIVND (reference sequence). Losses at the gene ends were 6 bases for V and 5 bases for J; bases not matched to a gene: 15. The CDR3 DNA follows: TGTGCCAGTAGGCCCGCGGCCAACAGGGGTAGGACCGGGGAGCTGTTTTTT. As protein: CASRPAANRGRTGELFF.

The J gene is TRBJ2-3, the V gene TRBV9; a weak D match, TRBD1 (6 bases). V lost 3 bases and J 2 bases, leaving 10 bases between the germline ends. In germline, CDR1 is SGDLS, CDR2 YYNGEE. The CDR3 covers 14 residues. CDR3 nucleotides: TGTGCCAGCAGCGCCACAGGGAACACAGATACGCAGTATTTT. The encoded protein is CASSATGNTDTQYF.